A selection of T cell receptor beta chains follows, all from one sample in a study of blood T cell repertoires in COVID-19. Profiled with immunoSEQ multiplex PCR; TCRdb holds only in-frame clones, not every one. In the table there are about 310,000 clones, around 86% of which are singletons. The sequencing input was peripheral blood. These receptors were collected from a man aged 45-60 years with active or convalescent COVID-19. Each CDR3 is given with its conserved first and last residue.

V gene	CDR3 length	CDR3 protein
TRBV5-4	18	CASSFDPGTSGFSYEQYF
TRBV6-5	16	CASSYSKLAVSYEQYF
TRBV7-9	17	CASSEGQGDGSGNTIYF
TRBV19	15	CASSVGGRAYNEQFF
TRBV7-3	15	CASSLRLAGQETQYF
TRBV5-5	16	CASSTRTGVPQETQYF
TRBV19	15	CASTGQDATNEKLFF
TRBV4-1	15	CASSPLELAGDTQYF
TRBV5-3	11	CARSPGDGYTF
TRBV28	14	CASRQGTSVEEQYF
TRBV14	14	CASSQVGGGEKLFF
TRBV7-3	14	CASSPHNSYNEQFF
TRBV5-4	14	CASSLGGLGSPLHF
TRBV18	15	CASSPKDRGEQPQHF
TRBV9	17	CASSPSPPSGGRGELFF
TRBV24-1	15	CATSDVRGAGETQYF
TRBV6-5	14	CASTGIQGAGELFF
TRBV10-1	14	CASSGDISGNTIYF
TRBV9	15	CASSAGGSLTYEQYF
TRBV11-3	13	CASSLRLAGEQYF
TRBV5-1	13	CASSYNRGQPQHF
TRBV5-4	14	CASSLSQDNSPLHF
TRBV14	15	CASSQLPGLRDTQYF
TRBV12-1	15	CASSTRDRMAYEQYF
TRBV4-2	15	CASSQNLWHGGELFF
TRBV4-2	16	CASSQGGTGGQETQYF
TRBV29-1	13	CSVGGQAGQPQHF
TRBV5-1	13	CASSFLQGTEAFF
TRBV2	14	CASSITFLTDTQYF
TRBV5-5	15	CASSLGPGPDEKLFF
TRBV7-2	14	CASSLGDSSYEQYF
TRBV5-1	15	CASSLVASGRNEQFF
TRBV27	15	CASRPSAGTYNEQFF
TRBV7-9	14	CASSLKGGNQPQHF
TRBV5-1	14	CASSRGTPDTEAFF
TRBV30	18	CAWSVTHSYGVLNTEAFF
TRBV15	19	CATSRDVRGPRLDTGELFF
TRBV5-1	17	CASSSDRVDLNTGELFF
TRBV5-6	14	CASSADSMNTEAFF
TRBV15	12	CATSAIRGEAFF
TRBV7-8	16	CASSDTGQGYNSPLHF
TRBV5-1	13	CASSLDRDPEAFF
TRBV18	15	CASSLATGPTGELFF
TRBV24-1	13	CATQHAANYGYTF
TRBV19	14	CASTGTGRNSPLHF
TRBV2	15	CASSEEREATDTQYF
TRBV18	13	CASSPPYSNEQFF
TRBV6-1	14	CASSDRGNNSPLHF
TRBV5-1	14	CASSSGESGNTIYF
TRBV7-2	16	CASSLASGGNADTQYF
TRBV7-2	14	CASSPQQGSYGYTF
TRBV7-2	12	CASSLGGAKQYF
TRBV5-6	13	CASSLGRSYEQYF
TRBV19	12	CASIRGGSPLHF
TRBV5-1	15	CASSLVASGHNEQFF
TRBV12-3/TRBV12-4	11	CASSFSGEQYF
TRBV5-1	15	CASSLATDTADTQYF
TRBV25-1	16	CASSELLGEGNQPQHF
TRBV2	15	CASSESGENYDEQYF
TRBV28	18	CASSFGGQTRGYNSPLHF